This TCR beta chain came from a study of control samples from healthy donors and cancer patients. The protocol was immunoSEQ multiplex PCR, while the TCRdb copy is restricted to in-frame clones and leaves out a portion. Of approximately 150,000 clones in the sample, 91% were seen once. The clonotype was recovered from a woman aged 40 to 49 in good health. The sample comprised blood.

In DNA form, the CDR3 reads TGTGCCAGCAGCATACGACAGGGGGGTCAGCCCCAGCATTTT. Translation gives CASSIRQGGQPQHF. The chain recombines TRBV13 with TRBJ1-5, with TRBD1 identical over 9 bases. Germline CDR1 PRHDT, CDR2 FYEKMQ (reference sequence). V shed 5 bases and J 6 bases; nucleotides not matched to a gene: 5. The CDR3 loop spans 14 amino acids.